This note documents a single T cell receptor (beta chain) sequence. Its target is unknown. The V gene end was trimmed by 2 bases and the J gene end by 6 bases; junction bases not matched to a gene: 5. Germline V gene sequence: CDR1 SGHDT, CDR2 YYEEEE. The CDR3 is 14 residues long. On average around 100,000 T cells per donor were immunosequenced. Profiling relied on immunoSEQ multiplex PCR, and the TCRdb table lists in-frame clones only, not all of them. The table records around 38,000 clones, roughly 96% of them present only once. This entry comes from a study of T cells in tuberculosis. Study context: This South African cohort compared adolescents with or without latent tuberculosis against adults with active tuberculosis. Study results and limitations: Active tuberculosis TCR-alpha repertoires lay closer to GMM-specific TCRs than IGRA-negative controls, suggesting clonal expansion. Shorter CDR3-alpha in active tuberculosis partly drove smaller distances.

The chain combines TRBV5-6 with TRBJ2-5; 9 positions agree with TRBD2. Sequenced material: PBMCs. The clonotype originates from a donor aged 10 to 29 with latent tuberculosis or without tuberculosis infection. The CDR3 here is CASSFRTSAQTQYF. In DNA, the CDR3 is TGTGCCAGCAGCTTCAGGACTAGCGCCCAGACCCAGTACTTC.